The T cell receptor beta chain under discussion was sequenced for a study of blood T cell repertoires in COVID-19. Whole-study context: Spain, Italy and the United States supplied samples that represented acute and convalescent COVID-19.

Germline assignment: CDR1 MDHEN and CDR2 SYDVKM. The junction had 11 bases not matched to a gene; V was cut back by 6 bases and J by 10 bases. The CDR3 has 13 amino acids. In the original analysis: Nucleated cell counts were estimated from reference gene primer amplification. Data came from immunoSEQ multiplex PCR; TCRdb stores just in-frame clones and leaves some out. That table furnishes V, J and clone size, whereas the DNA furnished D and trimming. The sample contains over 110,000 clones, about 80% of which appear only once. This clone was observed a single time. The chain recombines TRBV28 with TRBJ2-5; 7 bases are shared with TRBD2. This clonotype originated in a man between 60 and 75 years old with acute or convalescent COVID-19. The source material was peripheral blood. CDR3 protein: CASRTGWGGDQYF. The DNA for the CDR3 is TGTGCCAGCAGAACAGGTTGGGGGGGGGACCAGTACTTC. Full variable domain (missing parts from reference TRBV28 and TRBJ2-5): DVKVTQSSRYLVKRTGEKVFLECVQDMDHENMFWYRQDPGLGLRLIYFSYDVKMKEKGDIPEGYSVSREKKERFSLILESASTNQTSMYLCASRTGWGGDQYFGPGTRLLVL.